This section outlines one TCR beta chain sequence together with its context. This CDR3 contains 12 residues. Germline trimming cut 6 bases from V and 4 bases from J; bases unmatched to any gene: 2. CDR1 is MDHEN and CDR2 is SYDVKM in the germline V gene. This specimen belongs to a study of cytomegalovirus exposure and HLA in healthy donors. PCR employed 60 Vbeta and 13 Jbeta primers. Assay used: immunoSEQ multiplex PCR; TCRdb lists only in-frame clones, some missing. Of 150,000 to 200,000 clones in the sample, more than 75% were seen once. The chain employs TRBV28 and TRBJ1-2, with 7 bases fitting TRBD1. This clonotype was obtained from a woman between 45 and 65 years old in good health and CMV-seronegative. Sequencing was carried out using PBMCs. DNA for the CDR3: TGTGCCAGCAGGGGGACAGTCTATGGCTACACCTTC. Translating it yields CASRGTVYGYTF.